What follows are 28 T cell receptor beta chains derived from one specimen sequenced in a study of blood T cells in healthy people across ages. Then a second PCR, running roughly 7 to 11 cycles, was carried out with a sample-barcoded 5' primer and a J-beta primer mix. TCRdb analysed the 5' RACE reads with MiXCR anew, one entry per CDR3 protein. Of just under 750,000 distinct CDR3 sequences listed, about 24% were seen once; the top ten hold around 21%. The material sequenced was blood. The origin of the receptors is a man aged 70-80 years in good health.

In this sample, this clonotype turned up a few times. The chain links TRBV4-3 to TRBJ2-1; TRBD2 matches 11 bases. Per the germline V gene, CDR1 is LGHNA and CDR2 is YSLEER. This CDR3 comprises 18 residues. V dropped 6 bases and J dropped 2; count of bases not matched to a gene: 12. The CDR3 DNA reads as TGCGCCAGCAGTTCGACTTCCGGGACTAGCGGACCCTACAATGAGCAGTTCTTC. Translation gives CASSSTSGTSGPYNEQFF.

This chain links TRBV24-1 with TRBJ2-5; D is uncertain. Between the trimmed V and J ends, which lost 10 bases and 2 bases, there was a span of 16 bases. The CDR3 is 14 amino acids. The germline gives CDR1 KGHDR, CDR2 SFDVKD. CDR3 in DNA: TGTGCCACGACCCGGGCCCTATTTCAAGAGACCCAGTACTTC. It codes for CATTRALFQETQYF.

This clonotype has only a few counts. This chain joins TRBV7-9 and TRBJ2-2; possible D gene TRBD1, 6 bases. This CDR3 has 13 amino acids. V was pared by 7 bases and J by 4 bases, with 10 bases between. CDR1 SEHNR and CDR2 FQNEAQ come from the germline V gene (reference sequence). CDR3 bases: TGTGCCAGCAATAACAGGGTCACCGGGGAGCTGTTTTTT. Encoded protein: CASNNRVTGELFF.

This clonotype was detected a few times. This rearrangement joins TRBV29-1 to TRBJ1-1; D remains ambiguous. This CDR3 comprises 11 residues. Per the germline V gene, CDR1 is SQVTM and CDR2 is ANQGSEA. Trimming removed 4 bases from V and 7 bases from J, with 10 bases in between. The CDR3 is CSVGGSLEAFF. CDR3 DNA sequence: TGCAGCGTTGGAGGAAGCCTTGAAGCTTTCTTT.

The gene calls are TRBV5-1 and TRBJ2-4; 7 nucleotides agree with TRBD2. CDR1 is SGHRS and CDR2 is YFSETQ in the germline V gene. The ends lost 4 bases at V and 0 bases at J; junction bases unmatched: 7. This CDR3 is 16 amino acids long. CDR3 amino acids: CASSLTSAGAKNIQYF. As DNA, the CDR3 is TGCGCCAGCAGCCTTACTAGCGCGGGAGCCAAAAACATTCAGTACTTC.

The chain combines TRBV15 with TRBJ1-2, with D perhaps matching TRBD1 (5 bases). V gave up 3 bases and J gave up 5 bases, with 10 bases separating them. CDR1 is LNHNV, CDR2 YYDKDF, per germline (reference sequence). This CDR3 spans 13 amino acids. The CDR3 DNA reads as TGTGCCACCAGCAGTCTGACAGCTTATGGCTACACCTTC. As protein: CATSSLTAYGYTF.

This clonotype was seen more than once but under ten times. The rearrangement joins TRBV13 to TRBJ2-7, with D possibly being TRBD2 (5 bases). V shed 3 bases and J shed 4 bases, with 10 bases lying between them. The CDR3 length is 13 residues. Germline V gene data show CDR1 as PRHDT and CDR2 as FYEKMQ (reference sequence). CDR3 sequence reads: CASSLRAGYEQYF. CDR3 DNA sequence: TGTGCCAGCAGCTTGCGGGCAGGATACGAGCAGTACTTC.

Here the CDR3 reads CSASIGLAGGSGANVLTF. CDR3 in DNA: TGCAGTGCTAGCATAGGACTAGCGGGGGGCTCTGGGGCCAACGTCCTGACTTTC. The V call is TRBV20-1, the J call TRBJ2-6, with 14 bases identical to TRBD2. V trimming: 3 bases; J trimming: 0 bases; junction bases outside the gene matches: 4. Germline CDR1 DFQATT, CDR2 SNEGSKA (reference sequence). The CDR3 runs to 18 residues.

This clonotype turned up a few times. Relative to the germline gene, one junction end is altered; a read error may explain this. This rearrangement joins TRBV29-1 to TRBJ2-5, with 12 bases identical to TRBD1. The CDR3 runs to 13 residues. Germline CDR1 reads SQVTM; CDR2 reads ANQGSEA. The CDR3 nucleotides are TGCAGCGTTGAATTTCTGGGACAGGGGGCCGGTCTCTTC. Residues: CSVEFLGQGAGLF. Based on the CDR3 plus reference TRBV29-1 and TRBJ2-5, the full variable domain is SAVISQKPSRDICQRGTSLTIQCQVDSQVTMMFWYRQQPGQSLTLIATANQGSEATYESGFVIDKFPISRPNLTFSTLTVSNMSPEDSSIYLCSVEFLGQGAGLFGPGTRLLVL.

Concerning this clonotype: A junction end diverges from the germline sequence, so it may reflect a read error. The chain uses TRBV13 and TRBJ1-1; 8 bases align to TRBD1. Per germline, CDR1 PRHDT and CDR2 FYEKMQ (reference sequence). The CDR3 extends over 14 amino acids. Here the CDR3 DNA reads TGTGCCAGCAGACCGAGGACAGGGCAAACTGAAGATTTCTTT. Translation: CASRPRTGQTEDFF.

This chain joins TRBV2 and TRBJ2-5, with D possibly called TRBD1 or TRBD2 (5 bases each). This CDR3 is 14 amino acids long. Looked up from germline, CDR1 is SNHLY and CDR2 is FYNNEI. Trimming shortened V by 6 bases and J by 2 bases, and 13 bases separated the two germline ends. The CDR3 DNA follows: TGTGCCAGCAGCGGGACGGGACGTCAAGAGACCCAGTACTTC. Its translation: CASSGTGRQETQYF. Supplemented by reference TRBV2 and TRBJ2-5, the full variable domain reads EPEVTQTPSHQVTQMGQEVILRCVPISNHLYFYWYRQILGQKVEFLVSFYNNEISEKSEIFDDQFSVERPDGSNFTLKIRSTKLEDSAMYFCASSGTGRQETQYFGPGTRLLVL.

CDR3 residues: CRPDNYGYTF. The CDR3 nucleotides are TGCCGCCCTGATAACTATGGCTACACCTTC. This rearrangement joins TRBV20-1 to TRBJ1-2; D unresolved. The germline gives CDR1 DFQATT, CDR2 SNEGSKA (reference sequence). The CDR3 runs to 10 residues.

This clonotype was picked up a small number of times. This sequence joins TRBV12-3 or TRBV12-4 and TRBJ1-4, with D possibly being TRBD1 (6 bases). V was trimmed by 6 bases and J by 7 bases, leaving 12 bases between them. This CDR3 spans 13 amino acids. The CDR3 protein is CASRRGGGEKLFF. In nucleotides, the CDR3 is TGTGCCAGCAGAAGGGGGGGTGGTGAAAAACTGTTTTTT.

V usage is TRBV3-1 and J usage is TRBJ2-5; TRBD1 agrees at 8 bases. The DNA end favors TRBJ2-7, so the J call may be wrong. Germline V gene data show CDR1 as LGHDT and CDR2 as YNNKEL (reference sequence). This CDR3 spans 18 amino acids. The CDR3 nucleotides are TGTGCCAGCAGCCGCCCCGGTGTTGCAGGGGGCATTTACTACGAGCAGTACTTC. The encoded protein is CASSRPGVAGGIYYEQYF.

This clonotype was counted between two and nine times. The gene calls are TRBV6-5 and TRBJ2-1; the D gene is possibly TRBD1 (6 bases). Germline CDR1 is MNHEY and CDR2 is SVGAGI. The CDR3 sequence is 9 residues long. The CDR3, as DNA: TGTCAAGGTGGGGGCGAGCAGTTCTTC. As protein: CQGGGEQFF.

V gene TRBV20-1 combines with J gene TRBJ1-6, with D unresolved. The V gene lost 2 bases and the J gene lost 11 bases, with 10 bases spanning the gap. The CDR3 totals 12 residues. Germline V gene lookup returns CDR1 DFQATT and CDR2 SNEGSKA (reference sequence). The CDR3 loop reads CSARSLSAPLHF. The DNA of the CDR3 is TGCAGTGCTAGAAGTCTGAGTGCACCCCTCCACTTT.

The rearrangement uses TRBV7-8 and TRBJ1-1; D perhaps matches TRBD1 (5 bases). Germline V lookup: CDR1 SGHVS, CDR2 FQNEAQ. V lost 7 bases and J lost 2, with 14 bases in between. This CDR3 is 14 amino acids long. The CDR3 region has the DNA TGTGCCAGCACCATACAGGTACCAAACACTGAAGCTTTCTTT. It encodes CASTIQVPNTEAFF.

This sequence joins TRBV4-3 and TRBJ1-2; 12 bases align to TRBD1. This CDR3 has 15 amino acids. CDR1 is LGHNA, CDR2 YSLEER, per germline. Trimming took 1 base from V and 9 from J; bases not matched to a gene: 6. In DNA form, the CDR3 reads TGCGCCAGCAGCCAAGGGATCGGGACAGGGGGCAGCTACACCTTC. Translated, it gives CASSQGIGTGGSYTF.

CDR3: CSVGLRGDSTEAFF. The DNA for the CDR3 is TGCAGCGTTGGCCTAAGGGGGGATTCGACTGAAGCTTTCTTT. The chain couples TRBV29-1 to TRBJ1-1; a weak D match, TRBD1 (6 bases). The CDR3 length is 14 residues. Trimming took off 4 bases at V and 5 bases at J, with 17 bases between the two ends. Germline V gene data show CDR1 as SQVTM and CDR2 as ANQGSEA.

The chain recombines TRBV29-1 with TRBJ2-3, with 7 bases identical to TRBD2. V gave up 5 bases and J gave up 1 base; unmatched junction bases: 6. This CDR3 spans 14 amino acids. CDR1 SQVTM and CDR2 ANQGSEA come from the germline V gene. The CDR3 DNA sequence: TGCAGCGTTAGGAGGGACTATGGCACAGATACGCAGTATTTT. Its translation: CSVRRDYGTDTQYF.

The chain joins TRBV12-3 or TRBV12-4 to TRBJ1-4; D remains ambiguous. The CDR3 contains 13 residues. The germline V and J ends were trimmed by 5 bases and 13 bases, with 17 bases remaining between them. The CDR3 reads CASSPRLAYGLFF. Written as DNA, the CDR3 is TGTGCCAGCAGTCCCCGACTGGCGTACGGACTGTTTTTT.

The sample holds many counts of this clonotype. The CDR3 bases are TGCAGTGCTAGGACTGGAGGCTACGAGCAGTACTTC. This sequence encodes CSARTGGYEQYF. This chain uses TRBV20-1 with TRBJ2-7, with D possibly matching TRBD2 (5 bases). Germline lookup yields CDR1 DFQATT and CDR2 SNEGSKA (reference sequence). V shed 3 bases and J shed 3 bases, with 9 bases lying between them. The CDR3 consists of 12 residues.

The rearrangement uses TRBV20-1 and TRBJ1-1; TRBD1 is a possible D gene (6 bases). CDR1 is DFQATT and CDR2 is SNEGSKA in the germline V gene (reference sequence). The CDR3 sequence is 14 residues long. The V end lost 0 bases, the J end lost 9 bases, and 17 bases lay between the germline ends. The CDR3 DNA is TGCAGTGCTAGAGATCGGGTTGGGCAGGGGCAAGCTTTCTTT. As protein: CSARDRVGQGQAFF.

The chain joins TRBV29-1 to TRBJ1-1; 8 bases match TRBD1. V shed 7 bases and J 3 bases; nucleotides not matched to a gene: 10. The germline V gene encodes CDR1 SQVTM and CDR2 ANQGSEA. The CDR3 contains 14 residues. The DNA of the CDR3 is TGCAGCGCCCACCCTGACAGGGGTGACACTGAAGCTTTCTTT. Protein sequence: CSAHPDRGDTEAFF. Using reference TRBV29-1 and TRBJ1-1 for the parts outside the CDR3, the full variable domain is SAVISQKPSRDICQRGTSLTIQCQVDSQVTMMFWYRQQPGQSLTLIATANQGSEATYESGFVIDKFPISRPNLTFSTLTVSNMSPEDSSIYLCSAHPDRGDTEAFFGQGTRLTVV.

This chain uses TRBV29-1 with TRBJ2-1; a weak D match, TRBD1 (5 bases). The CDR3 is 15 residues long. V was cut by 4 bases and J by 1 base, with 14 bases left in between. From germline, CDR1 is SQVTM and CDR2 ANQGSEA. This CDR3 reads CSVVRGVGSYNEQFF. CDR3 DNA: TGCAGCGTTGTTAGGGGCGTAGGATCCTACAATGAGCAGTTCTTC.

The chain joins TRBV12-3 or TRBV12-4 to TRBJ1-5; D uncertain. The CDR3 runs to 13 residues. The V gene lost 8 bases and the J gene lost 9 bases, with 17 bases spanning the gap. The CDR3 here is CASGLGRSGPQHF. For the CDR3, the DNA is TGTGCCAGCGGCCTAGGACGTTCCGGGCCCCAGCATTTT.

The chain employs TRBV6-6 and TRBJ1-1; D is perhaps TRBD1 (6 bases). The CDR3 has 15 amino acids. Germline V CDR1 and CDR2: MNHNY, SVGAGI (reference sequence). Trimming took 0 bases from V and 5 from J, leaving 13 bases between them. The CDR3 DNA reads as TGTGCCAGCAGTTACTCACGGTCTAGGGGGACTGAAGCTTTCTTT. Amino acid sequence: CASSYSRSRGTEAFF.

Concerning this clonotype itself: The junction departs from the called germline gene at one end, perhaps through a read error. This chain links TRBV5-1 with TRBJ2-5; a possible D gene is TRBD1 (5 bases). Germline V lookup: CDR1 SGHRS, CDR2 YFSETQ. The CDR3 runs 14 residues. CDR3 in DNA: TGCGCCGGCAGCTTGGCAGGGTACCAAGAGACCCAGTACTTC. Its translation is CAGSLAGYQETQYF.